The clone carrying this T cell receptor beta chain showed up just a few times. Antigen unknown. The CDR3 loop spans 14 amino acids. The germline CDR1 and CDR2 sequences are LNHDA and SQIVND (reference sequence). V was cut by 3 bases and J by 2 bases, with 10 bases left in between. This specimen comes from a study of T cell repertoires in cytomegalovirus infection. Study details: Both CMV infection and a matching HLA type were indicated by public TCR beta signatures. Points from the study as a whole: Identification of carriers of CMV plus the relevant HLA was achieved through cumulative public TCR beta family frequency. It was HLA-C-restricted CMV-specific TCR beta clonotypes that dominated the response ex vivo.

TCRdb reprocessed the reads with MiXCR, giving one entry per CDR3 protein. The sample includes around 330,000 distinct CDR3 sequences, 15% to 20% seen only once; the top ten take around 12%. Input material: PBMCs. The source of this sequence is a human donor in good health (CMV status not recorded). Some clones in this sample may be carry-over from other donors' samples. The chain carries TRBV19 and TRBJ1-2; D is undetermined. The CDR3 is CASSIQSGNYGYTF. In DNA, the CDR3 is TGTGCCAGTAGTATTCAGTCTGGGAACTATGGCTACACCTTC.